This is a list of T cell receptor beta chains from one sample in a study of cytotoxic CD8 clonotypes in ibrutinib-treated CLL. Generated by immunoSEQ multiplex PCR, the TCRdb table keeps only in-frame clones and is missing some. The sample lists about 49,000 clones; roughly 57% were seen once. The source material was PBMCs, sampled after 12 months of ibrutinib treatment. The origin of the receptors is a human donor with chronic lymphocytic leukemia. Each CDR3 is given with its conserved first and last residue. Each record gives: D gene, V gene, J gene, clone size, CDR3 DNA, CDR3 protein. D genes are given only for firm matches. A clone size is listed for some rows: how often the clone was seen (once, few, many), or a class if it is expanded.

d_gene: .; v_gene: TRBV5-1; j_gene: TRBJ2-5; abundance: once; CDR3nt: TGCGCCAGCAGGCGGGAAGAGACCCAGTACTTC; CDR3aa: CASRREETQYF
d_gene: .; v_gene: TRBV28; j_gene: TRBJ2-3; abundance: .; CDR3nt: TGTGCGGGATCGAAAGAGTTCACAGATACGCAGTATTTT; CDR3aa: CAGSKEFTDTQYF
d_gene: .; v_gene: TRBV18; j_gene: TRBJ2-7; abundance: few; CDR3nt: TGTGCCAGCTCACCCCAACTAGGAGAGCAGTACTTC; CDR3aa: CASSPQLGEQYF
d_gene: .; v_gene: TRBV18; j_gene: TRBJ2-2; abundance: .; CDR3nt: TGTGCCAGCTCACGGTCTCACGGGGAGACTAGCGGGGAGCTGTTTTTT; CDR3aa: CASSRSHGETSGELFF
d_gene: TRBD2; v_gene: TRBV5-5; j_gene: TRBJ2-5; abundance: few; CDR3nt: TGTGCCAGCAGCCAGGGACTAGCGGGACAAGAGACCCAGTACTTC; CDR3aa: CASSQGLAGQETQYF
d_gene: .; v_gene: TRBV5-6; j_gene: TRBJ2-1; abundance: .; CDR3nt: TGTGCCAGCAGCGCTGACAGCTACAATGAGCAGTTCTTC; CDR3aa: CASSADSYNEQFF
d_gene: TRBD1; v_gene: TRBV6-1; j_gene: TRBJ1-2; abundance: .; CDR3nt: TGTGCCAGCAGAATGGACAGGGGAAGTGGCTACACCTTC; CDR3aa: CASRMDRGSGYTF
d_gene: .; v_gene: TRBV28; j_gene: TRBJ2-4; abundance: .; CDR3nt: TGTGCCAGCAGTTTCGGCAAAAACATTCAGTACTTC; CDR3aa: CASSFGKNIQYF
d_gene: TRBD1; v_gene: TRBV6-1; j_gene: TRBJ1-5; abundance: .; CDR3nt: TGTGCCAGCAGTGGCATGACAGGGGGGTTCGGTCAGCCCCAGCATTTT; CDR3aa: CASSGMTGGFGQPQHF
d_gene: .; v_gene: TRBV29-1; j_gene: TRBJ1-1; abundance: .; CDR3nt: TGCAGCGTTGCCGTTGCCGTGAACACTGAAGCTTTCTTT; CDR3aa: CSVAVAVNTEAFF
d_gene: .; v_gene: TRBV18; j_gene: TRBJ1-5; abundance: .; CDR3nt: TGTGCCAGCTCACCTGAGCTTTTGACGAGTAGCAATCAGCCCCAGCATTTT; CDR3aa: CASSPELLTSSNQPQHF
d_gene: .; v_gene: TRBV20-1; j_gene: TRBJ2-7; abundance: few; CDR3nt: TGCAGTGCCAAAAGATACGAGCAGTACTTC; CDR3aa: CSAKRYEQYF
d_gene: .; v_gene: TRBV30; j_gene: TRBJ2-7; abundance: .; CDR3nt: TGTGCCTGGAGTGTACGGGTCACGGGCTCCACGCACCTACTAACCTACGAGCAGTACTTC; CDR3aa: CAWSVRVTGSTHLLTYEQYF
d_gene: .; v_gene: TRBV4-1; j_gene: TRBJ2-3; abundance: .; CDR3nt: TGCGCCAGCAGCCAAGGAGGGCCGATTGGGGGCCTGGATACGCAGTATTTT; CDR3aa: CASSQGGPIGGLDTQYF
d_gene: TRBD1; v_gene: TRBV27; j_gene: TRBJ2-7; abundance: few; CDR3nt: TGTGCCAGCAGTACAGGGGAAGAGCAGTACTTC; CDR3aa: CASSTGEEQYF
d_gene: .; v_gene: TRBV28; j_gene: TRBJ1-1; abundance: .; CDR3nt: TGTGCCAGCACTGCTTCCGGGGGAAGAGAAGCTTTCTTT; CDR3aa: CASTASGGREAFF
d_gene: .; v_gene: TRBV2; j_gene: TRBJ1-2; abundance: .; CDR3nt: TGTGCCAGCAGTGTCTACAGGGAAGCAAACACCTTC; CDR3aa: CASSVYREANTF
d_gene: .; v_gene: TRBV5-1; j_gene: TRBJ1-2; abundance: .; CDR3nt: TGCGCCAGCAGCTTGGCACCCGGGACAAGTGGCGGCTACACCTTC; CDR3aa: CASSLAPGTSGGYTF
d_gene: .; v_gene: TRBV2; j_gene: TRBJ2-6; abundance: .; CDR3nt: TGTGCCAGCAGCGGACAGACTGGGGCCAACGTCCTGACTTTC; CDR3aa: CASSGQTGANVLTF
d_gene: .; v_gene: TRBV5-1; j_gene: TRBJ2-3; abundance: few; CDR3nt: TGCGCCAGCAGCTTACGGGGGACGGATCTCAATGACCCAGATACGCAGTATTTT; CDR3aa: CASSLRGTDLNDPDTQYF
d_gene: TRBD1; v_gene: TRBV18; j_gene: TRBJ1-3; abundance: .; CDR3nt: TGTGCCAGCTCACCGATTGAGGGACAGGCGTACTCTGGAAACACCATATATTTT; CDR3aa: CASSPIEGQAYSGNTIYF
d_gene: .; v_gene: TRBV18; j_gene: TRBJ2-5; abundance: .; CDR3nt: TGTGCCAGCTCATCCATCCAAGCGGAAAGGGAGACCCAGTACTTC; CDR3aa: CASSSIQAERETQYF
d_gene: .; v_gene: TRBV19; j_gene: TRBJ2-2; abundance: .; CDR3nt: TGTGCCAGTAGTACTACCGGGGAGCTGTTTTTT; CDR3aa: CASSTTGELFF
d_gene: .; v_gene: TRBV6-1; j_gene: TRBJ2-3; abundance: .; CDR3nt: TGTGCCAGCAGTGAGGGAAGCACAGATACGCAGTATTTT; CDR3aa: CASSEGSTDTQYF
d_gene: .; v_gene: TRBV7-9; j_gene: TRBJ2-2; abundance: .; CDR3nt: TGTGCCAGCAGCTTAGGGGTTGGGTCCGGGGAGCTGTTTTTT; CDR3aa: CASSLGVGSGELFF
d_gene: .; v_gene: TRBV5-5; j_gene: TRBJ1-3; abundance: .; CDR3nt: TGTGCCAGCAGCCTGGGTCAAGGAAACACCATATATTTT; CDR3aa: CASSLGQGNTIYF
d_gene: .; v_gene: TRBV29-1; j_gene: TRBJ1-4; abundance: many; CDR3nt: TGCAGCGTATACGGGAATAATGAAAAACTGTTTTTT; CDR3aa: CSVYGNNEKLFF
d_gene: TRBD2; v_gene: TRBV5-4; j_gene: TRBJ2-7; abundance: .; CDR3nt: TGTGCCAGCAGCCACCCTTCTAGCGGAAGCTCCTACGAGCAGTACTTC; CDR3aa: CASSHPSSGSSYEQYF
d_gene: .; v_gene: TRBV15; j_gene: TRBJ1-3; abundance: few; CDR3nt: TGTGCCACCAGCCGTGACAGACTCTCTGGAAACACCATATATTTT; CDR3aa: CATSRDRLSGNTIYF
d_gene: .; v_gene: TRBV7-6; j_gene: TRBJ2-1; abundance: few; CDR3nt: TGTGCTAGCAGCTTAGTGGCACGCAATGAGCAGTTCTTC; CDR3aa: CASSLVARNEQFF
d_gene: TRBD2; v_gene: TRBV19; j_gene: TRBJ2-2; abundance: .; CDR3nt: TGTGCCAGCTCACTAGCGGGAGGCACCGGGGAGCTGTTTTTT; CDR3aa: CASSLAGGTGELFF
d_gene: TRBD2; v_gene: TRBV11-3; j_gene: TRBJ2-1; abundance: once; CDR3nt: TGTGCCAGCAGCTTAGGAGGGACTAGCGCCTCCTACAATGAGCAGTTCTTC; CDR3aa: CASSLGGTSASYNEQFF
d_gene: TRBD1; v_gene: TRBV29-1; j_gene: TRBJ1-2; abundance: .; CDR3nt: TGCAGCCTCCCCGGGACAGGGGACTATGGCTACACCTTC; CDR3aa: CSLPGTGDYGYTF
d_gene: TRBD1; v_gene: TRBV5-1; j_gene: TRBJ1-5; abundance: few; CDR3nt: TGCGCCAGCAGCTTCGGACAGGGGGTCAATCAGCCCCAGCATTTT; CDR3aa: CASSFGQGVNQPQHF
d_gene: .; v_gene: TRBV27; j_gene: TRBJ2-6; abundance: .; CDR3nt: TGTGCCAGCAGTTCCGGGTCTGGGGCCAACGTCCTGACTTTC; CDR3aa: CASSSGSGANVLTF
d_gene: .; v_gene: TRBV14; j_gene: TRBJ2-7; abundance: .; CDR3nt: TGTGCCAGCAGACGAAACAGTTTTCTAACATTCTACGAGCAGTACTTC; CDR3aa: CASRRNSFLTFYEQYF
d_gene: .; v_gene: TRBV5-1; j_gene: TRBJ2-3; abundance: .; CDR3nt: TGCGCCAGCAGCCAGGGGCAGAAGCCAGATACGCAGTATTTT; CDR3aa: CASSQGQKPDTQYF
d_gene: TRBD1; v_gene: TRBV5-1; j_gene: TRBJ2-5; abundance: many; CDR3nt: TGCGCCAGCAGCCAGGGGACAGGGGGAAGCGGGAGACAAGAGACCCAGTACTTC; CDR3aa: CASSQGTGGSGRQETQYF
d_gene: TRBD1; v_gene: TRBV6-1; j_gene: TRBJ1-4; abundance: once; CDR3nt: TGTGCCAGCAGTGATGACAGGGGGCTGTTTGAAAAACTGTTTTTT; CDR3aa: CASSDDRGLFEKLFF
d_gene: TRBD1; v_gene: TRBV2; j_gene: TRBJ1-3; abundance: .; CDR3nt: TGTGCCAGCAGCCAACAGGGGGCGTCCTATGGAAACACCATATATTTT; CDR3aa: CASSQQGASYGNTIYF
d_gene: .; v_gene: TRBV20-1; j_gene: TRBJ2-5; abundance: .; CDR3nt: TGCAGTGCTCAGGAGACCCAGTACTTC; CDR3aa: CSAQETQYF
d_gene: .; v_gene: TRBV29-1; j_gene: TRBJ1-1; abundance: few; CDR3nt: TGCAGCGTTTCAACTGAAGCTTTCTTT; CDR3aa: CSVSTEAFF
d_gene: TRBD1; v_gene: TRBV10-3; j_gene: TRBJ2-5; abundance: .; CDR3nt: TGTGCCATCAGTCCGAACACAGGGGCGGTAGGGGAGACCCAGTACTTC; CDR3aa: CAISPNTGAVGETQYF
d_gene: TRBD1; v_gene: TRBV19; j_gene: TRBJ2-7; abundance: .; CDR3nt: TGTGCCAGTAGTATTCGGACAGGGCCCTACGAGCAGTACTTC; CDR3aa: CASSIRTGPYEQYF
d_gene: .; v_gene: TRBV15; j_gene: TRBJ1-4; abundance: .; CDR3nt: TGTGCCACCAGCAGAGATGGAGAGGGGAATGAAAAACTGTTTTTT; CDR3aa: CATSRDGEGNEKLFF
d_gene: TRBD1; v_gene: TRBV27; j_gene: TRBJ2-7; abundance: few; CDR3nt: TGTGCCAGCAGTTTGAGGACAGGGGAAATGTACGAGCAGTACTTC; CDR3aa: CASSLRTGEMYEQYF
d_gene: TRBD2; v_gene: TRBV19; j_gene: TRBJ2-1; abundance: .; CDR3nt: TGTGCCAGTAGTATTCTCGTTAGCGGGAACAATGAGCAGTTCTTC; CDR3aa: CASSILVSGNNEQFF
d_gene: .; v_gene: TRBV25-1; j_gene: TRBJ2-7; abundance: .; CDR3nt: TGTGCCAGCAGTGAGGGGTTGGGTGAGCAGTACTTC; CDR3aa: CASSEGLGEQYF
d_gene: TRBD2; v_gene: TRBV7-8; j_gene: TRBJ2-3; abundance: .; CDR3nt: TGTGCCAGCAGGGGGACTAGCGGGAGCTCAGATACGCAGTATTTT; CDR3aa: CASRGTSGSSDTQYF
d_gene: TRBD2; v_gene: TRBV19; j_gene: TRBJ2-1; abundance: few; CDR3nt: TGTGCCAGTAGTATAGTCTCCGGGACTATCTTAAATGAGCAGTTCTTC; CDR3aa: CASSIVSGTILNEQFF
d_gene: .; v_gene: TRBV7-2; j_gene: TRBJ1-4; abundance: few; CDR3nt: TGTGCCAGCAGCTTTGGTCGAGGGTATGAAAAACTGTTTTTT; CDR3aa: CASSFGRGYEKLFF
d_gene: TRBD1; v_gene: TRBV6-1; j_gene: TRBJ1-2; abundance: few; CDR3nt: TGTGCCAGCAGTGAAAGTAATGGACAGGGTCGCGGCTACACCTTC; CDR3aa: CASSESNGQGRGYTF
d_gene: .; v_gene: TRBV4-2; j_gene: TRBJ1-1; abundance: once; CDR3nt: TGTGCCAGCAGCCAAGGGGCGGGGTCCAGCATGAACACTGAAGCTTTCTTT; CDR3aa: CASSQGAGSSMNTEAFF
d_gene: .; v_gene: TRBV5-5; j_gene: TRBJ1-1; abundance: .; CDR3nt: TGTGCCAGCAACCTAAAGGGTCGCGGGGACACTGAAGCTTTCTTT; CDR3aa: CASNLKGRGDTEAFF
d_gene: .; v_gene: TRBV28; j_gene: TRBJ1-1; abundance: once; CDR3nt: TGTGCCAGCAGTTTAGGGCTCAGGGTAAGAACTGAAGCTTTCTTT; CDR3aa: CASSLGLRVRTEAFF
d_gene: TRBD2; v_gene: TRBV9; j_gene: TRBJ2-1; abundance: once; CDR3nt: TGTGCCAGCAGCGTAGACCTAGCGGGAGTCCCTTTCTTC; CDR3aa: CASSVDLAGVPFF
d_gene: TRBD2; v_gene: TRBV5-1; j_gene: TRBJ2-7; abundance: few; CDR3nt: TGCGCCAGCAGTCTCGGGACTAGCGGCTACGAGCAGTACTTC; CDR3aa: CASSLGTSGYEQYF